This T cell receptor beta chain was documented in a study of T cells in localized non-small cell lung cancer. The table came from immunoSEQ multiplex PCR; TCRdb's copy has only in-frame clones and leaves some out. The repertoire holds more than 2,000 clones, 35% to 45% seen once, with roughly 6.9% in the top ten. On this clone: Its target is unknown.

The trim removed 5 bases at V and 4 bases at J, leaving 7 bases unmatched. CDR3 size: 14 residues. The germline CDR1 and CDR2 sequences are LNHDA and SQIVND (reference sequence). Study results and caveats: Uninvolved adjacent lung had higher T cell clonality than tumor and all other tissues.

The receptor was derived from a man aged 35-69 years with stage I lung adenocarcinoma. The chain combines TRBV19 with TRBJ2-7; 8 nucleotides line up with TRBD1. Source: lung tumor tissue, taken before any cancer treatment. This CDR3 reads CASSYSGGGYEQYF. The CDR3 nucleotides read TGTGCCAGTAGTTATTCAGGGGGCGGTTACGAGCAGTACTTC.